The entry below describes one T cell receptor (beta chain). The data belong to a study of T cell changes during pregnancy in multiple sclerosis. Produced via immunoSEQ multiplex PCR; TCRdb's table is partial and in-frame only. The sample includes about 34,000 clones, roughly 88% seen only once; the top ten take 4.5% to 5.5%. The sample here was CD8+ T cells from peripheral blood mononuclear cells, taken after pregnancy. The sequence came from a female donor with multiple sclerosis, enrolled in a pregnancy study.

This chain's CDR3 is CASSLTRQGALEPQHF. The CDR3 DNA follows: TGCGCCAGCAGCCTAACAAGACAGGGGGCATTGGAGCCCCAGCATTTT. The J gene is TRBJ1-5, the V gene TRBV4-1; 10 nucleotides line up with TRBD1. The CDR3 contains 16 residues. The germline CDR1 and CDR2 sequences are MGHRA and YSYEKL. Trimming removed 4 bases from V and 8 bases from J; junction bases left unmatched: 11.